This T cell receptor beta chain was recorded in a study of control samples from healthy donors and cancer patients. Generated by immunoSEQ multiplex PCR, the TCRdb table keeps only in-frame clones and is missing some. The data contain 95,000 to 150,000 clones, about 90% of them seen just once; the ten biggest clones take up around 2%. This clone was observed once. The CDR3 totals 16 residues. The V gene's germline CDR1 is SGHAT and CDR2 FQDESV (reference sequence). Trimming took 5 bases from V and 5 from J; bases not matched to a gene: 9. The origin of this receptor is a man younger than 35 in good health. Sequencing was carried out using blood. The chain carries TRBV11-1 and TRBJ2-1; 10 nucleotides line up with TRBD2. The CDR3 here is CASSGFSGRTNNEQFF. In nucleotides, the CDR3 is TGTGCCAGCAGCGGATTTAGCGGGAGGACGAACAATGAGCAGTTCTTC.